This T cell receptor beta chain was recovered during a study of neurological immune-mediated disorders. TCRdb reprocessed the 5' RACE reads with MiXCR, giving one entry per CDR3 protein. The sample carries roughly 57,000 distinct CDR3 sequences, less than 25% recorded once. This clonotype was detected many times. A much larger clonotype is one base distant, so this may be a read error. The CDR3 length is 14 residues. The germline CDR1 and CDR2 sequences are SGHRS and YFSETQ. The time point: technical triplicate 2. The sample was PBMCs. This TCR was sampled from a man aged 55 to 70 with HTLV-1-associated myelopathy (HAM/TSP). The chain employs TRBV5-1 and TRBJ1-4; 8 bases match TRBD1. CDR3 sequence: CANSMTGDAEKLFF. DNA for the CDR3: TGCGCCAACAGCATGACAGGGGACGCTGAAAAACTGTTTTTT.